The entry below gives a single T cell receptor beta chain sequence along with its context. These data are taken from a study of blood T cell repertoires in COVID-19. All exposed participants met a person with COVID-19 within 2 weeks before entering the study. The V end lost 2 bases, the J end lost 7 bases, and 15 bases lay between the germline ends. This CDR3 spans 15 amino acids. CDR1 and CDR2 from the germline V gene are MNHEY and SVGAGI. As processed by the authors: Amplified reference gene primers provided the basis for estimating nucleated cell counts. TCRdb's copy holds only in-frame clones and misses some; the assay was immunoSEQ multiplex PCR. That table is the source of V, J and clone size, and D and trimming were worked out from the DNA. The sample lists 180,000 or so clones; 80% were seen once.

The sequenced sample was PBMCs or T cells enriched from blood (not recorded which). The rearrangement joins TRBV6-5 to TRBJ1-5, with a tentative D call TRBD1 (6 bases). This sequence originates from a man aged 55-75 years who had been exposed to COVID-19. The CDR3 region is CASSYGQGLGQPQHF. CDR3 sequence (DNA): TGTGCCAGCAGTTACGGCCAGGGGTTGGGGCAGCCCCAGCATTTT.